These 10 T cell receptor beta chains came from one sample sequenced in a study of patients and donors after allogeneic stem cell transplantation. TCRdb processed the RT-PCR reads anew with MiXCR; each CDR3 protein has one entry. The sample holds more than 850,000 distinct CDR3 sequences, more than 15% seen once. The sequenced sample was blood, either unsorted or a sorted T cell fraction (not recorded which). The receptors here all came from a human donor who was either an allogeneic HSCT recipient or a stem cell or donor lymphocyte infusion donor (not recorded which). It is not recorded whose cells these are; they may come from a transplant donor.

The V gene is TRBV30, the J gene TRBJ1-3, with D possibly matching TRBD1 (5 bases). The CDR3 is 14 amino acids. Per germline, CDR1 GTSNPN and CDR2 SVGIG (reference sequence). The germline V and J ends were trimmed by 8 bases and 4 bases, with 18 bases remaining between them. The DNA for the CDR3 is TGTGCCAGCCTACCAGAGGGGAGAGGAAACACCATATATTTT. Amino acids: CASLPEGRGNTIYF.

This clonotype was detected a few times. V usage is TRBV4-2 and J usage is TRBJ2-3; D might be TRBD2 (5 bases). Per germline, CDR1 LGHNA and CDR2 YNFKEQ. Trimming pared 0 bases from V and 0 bases from J, leaving 10 bases between. The CDR3 consists of 16 residues. This chain's CDR3 is CASSQERDASTDTQYF. CDR3 bases: TGTGCCAGCAGCCAAGAGAGGGATGCGAGCACAGATACGCAGTATTTT.

The V gene is TRBV24-1, the J gene TRBJ2-1; TRBD2 agrees at 9 bases. Losses at the gene ends were 5 bases for V and 6 bases for J; bases not matched to a gene: 4. Germline assignment: CDR1 KGHDR and CDR2 SFDVKD. The length of the CDR3 is 14 residues. This chain's CDR3 is CATSGGRASNEQFF. The CDR3 region has the DNA TGTGCCACCAGTGGCGGGAGGGCCTCCAATGAGCAGTTCTTC.

The table lists this clonotype with a few counts. CDR3 region: CASSQVGAKDGYTF. In DNA form, the CDR3 reads TGTGCCAGCAGCCAAGTAGGGGCAAAGGATGGCTACACCTTC. The chain couples TRBV3-1 to TRBJ1-2; tentatively, D is TRBD1 (5 bases). V lost 1 base to trimming and J lost 6 bases, with 12 bases between them. The germline gives CDR1 LGHDT, CDR2 YNNKEL (reference sequence). This CDR3 spans 14 amino acids.

The rearrangement links TRBV9 to TRBJ2-1; 10 positions agree with TRBD2. This CDR3 contains 16 residues. CDR1 and CDR2 from the germline V gene are SGDLS and YYNGEE. The V and J ends lost 2 bases and 5 bases, in that order; junction bases with no gene match: 7. The CDR3 here is CASSVRPGLANNEQFF. The CDR3 DNA is TGTGCCAGCAGCGTCCGACCGGGACTAGCGAACAATGAGCAGTTCTTC. Full variable domain (remainder filled in from reference TRBV9 and TRBJ2-1): DSGVTQTPKHLITATGQRVTLRCSPRSGDLSVYWYQQSLDQGLQFLIQYYNGEERAKGNILERFSAQQFPDLHSELNLSSLELGDSALYFCASSVRPGLANNEQFFGPGTRLTVL.

This clonotype was counted a few times. The V call is TRBV5-1, the J call TRBJ2-7; D remains ambiguous. The V gene's germline CDR1 is SGHRS and CDR2 YFSETQ. This CDR3 contains 14 residues. V lost 4 bases to trimming and J lost 0 bases, with 11 bases between them. CDR3: CASSQPESSYEQYF. The DNA of the CDR3 is TGCGCCAGCAGCCAACCAGAGAGCTCCTACGAGCAGTACTTC.

This clonotype was counted a few times. CDR3 coding DNA: TGTGCCAGCAGCTTTGACAGGGGGTTTGGTTCTGGAGCTTTCTTT. It specifies CASSFDRGFGSGAFF. This chain connects TRBV5-5 to TRBJ1-1, with 9 bases that match TRBD1. The germline CDR1 and CDR2 sequences are SGHKS and YYEKEE (reference sequence). The CDR3 runs to 15 residues. V was clipped by 2 bases and J by 10 bases; unmatched bases: 12. Complete variable domain (other parts from reference TRBV5-5 and TRBJ1-1): DAGVTQSPTHLIKTRGQQVTLRCSPISGHKSVSWYQQVLGQGPQFIFQYYEKEERGRGNFPDRFSARQFPNYSSELNVNALLLGDSALYLCASSFDRGFGSGAFFGQGTRLTVV.

J is TRBJ2-1 and V is TRBV2, with 8 bases lining up with TRBD2. Looked up from germline, CDR1 is SNHLY and CDR2 is FYNNEI. The CDR3 extends over 16 amino acids. V dropped 4 bases and J dropped 6; count of bases not matched to a gene: 11. The CDR3: CASSVRSSGRTNEQFF. As DNA, the CDR3 is TGTGCCAGCAGTGTACGGTCGAGCGGGAGAACCAATGAGCAGTTCTTC.

The genes are TRBV5-6 and TRBJ2-5; TRBD1 or TRBD2 may be the D gene (5 bases each). The CDR3 totals 14 residues. Germline CDR1 SGHDT, CDR2 YYEEEE. V shed 3 bases and J shed 0 bases, with 9 bases lying between them. CDR3 protein: CASSSGRNQETQYF. CDR3 DNA sequence: TGTGCCAGCAGCTCGGGACGGAACCAAGAGACCCAGTACTTC.

The rearrangement joins TRBV19 to TRBJ2-1; D may be TRBD2 (6 bases). V dropped 10 bases and J dropped 4 bases, with 14 bases sitting between them. Germline V gene sequence: CDR1 LNHDA, CDR2 SQIVND (reference sequence). CDR3 length: 13 residues. The CDR3 is CATDGGSYNEQFF. CDR3 bases: TGTGCCACCGACGGAGGGTCTTACAATGAGCAGTTCTTC.